This T cell receptor (beta chain) was profiled in a study of tumor-infiltrating lymphocytes in primary liver carcinoma. Study summary: Read depth, roughly 3.5 to 7.13 million productive TCRbeta reads, did not differ significantly between tissues. Overall study findings and caveats: Between tumor regions, pairs overlapped more than tumor-adjacent and tumor-blood pairs did.

Co-extraction of RNA and DNA was performed on roughly 17-32 mg of unsorted bulk tissue. TCR beta cDNA came from about 0.45 ug total RNA, primed with a constant-region primer. Amplification in three nested multiplex PCR rounds with slightly modified ARM-PCR gave rise to TCR beta libraries. TRBV1-TRBV30 forward and Cbeta reverse primers drove the first two roughly 11-cycle rounds. From the multiplex PCR reads, TCRdb called clonotypes with MiXCR, one entry per CDR3 protein. The data show 120,000 or so distinct CDR3 sequences, around two thirds seen once. This clonotype was counted once. Its antigen is undetermined. Germline CDR1 LGHNA, CDR2 YNFKEQ. The CDR3 has 15 residues. V dropped 9 bases and J dropped 1 base, with 19 bases sitting between them.

The rearrangement joins TRBV4-2 to TRBJ2-7, with D uncertain. The source is a woman aged 55-75 years with primary liver carcinoma and hepatitis B virus infection. Specimen: liver tumor tissue from sampling region 1. Specified subset: tumor region T1, superior pole. The CDR3 nucleotides are TGTGCCAGAAGACAAGAATTGGAGACATCCTACGAGCAGTACTTC. Its protein is CARRQELETSYEQYF.